Below, 27 T cell receptor beta chains from the same sample are listed, as sequenced in a study of T cells in Graves' hyperthyroidism and ophthalmopathy (dated by TCRdb to the late 2010s). The library was built by means of multiplex PCR. TCRdb records Illumina HiSeq 2000 as the sequencer. TCR beta CDR3 regions were amplified from RNA transcripts. A first-round RT-PCR of the TCR CDR3 used the HTBI primer set with the Qiagen OneStep RT-PCR kit. TCRdb cleaned the public reads at Q25 with fastp, built clones with MiXCR and kept in-frame beta chains. A single entry per CDR3 protein holds the most common genes and DNA from its merged rows. The sample profile shows fewer than 30,000 distinct CDR3 sequences; about 53% of them were found once. The ten largest make up roughly 24% of the sample. Sequences were obtained from blood. These receptors were taken from a woman between 40 and 55 years old with Graves' hyperthyroidism that later progressed to Graves' ophthalmopathy.

This clonotype was seen a handful of times. The V gene is TRBV2, the J gene TRBJ1-6, with 8 bases identical to TRBD1. Germline trimming cut 4 bases from V and 8 bases from J; bases unmatched to any gene: 10. The CDR3 contains 16 residues. Germline CDR1 SNHLY, CDR2 FYNNEI. CDR3 coding DNA: TGTGCCAGCAGTGCCCAAAGGGACAGGCAGTATTCACCCCTCCACTTT. The encoded protein is CASSAQRDRQYSPLHF.

Ten or more counts support this clonotype. The chain recombines TRBV27 with TRBJ1-1; tentatively, D is TRBD1 (5 bases). The CDR3 extends over 12 amino acids. The ends were cut back, 2 bases at V and 4 bases at J, with 5 bases in the middle. Germline V gives CDR1 MNHEY, CDR2 SMNVEV (reference sequence). CDR3 DNA sequence: TGTGCCAGCAGTTTAAGGGGCACTGAAGCTTTCTTT. This sequence encodes CASSLRGTEAFF.

In this sample, this clonotype turned up a few times. This chain links TRBV29-1 with TRBJ2-1; D is uncertain. Trimming shortened V by 3 bases and J by 6 bases, and 9 bases separated the two germline ends. The CDR3 extends over 12 amino acids. The germline V gene has CDR1 SQVTM and CDR2 ANQGSEA. CDR3 protein: CSVEVSINEQFF. The CDR3, as DNA: TGCAGCGTTGAGGTTAGCATCAATGAGCAGTTCTTC.

This clonotype has a handful of counts. This sequence joins TRBV15 and TRBJ2-7; no reliable D call. Deletions cut 1 base from V and 6 bases from J, with 22 bases between. Germline CDR1 reads LNHNV; CDR2 reads YYDKDF (reference sequence). The CDR3 is 17 amino acids. Here the CDR3 reads CATSRGNLAGTWSEQYF. Written as DNA, the CDR3 is TGTGCCACCAGCAGAGGGAATTTGGCCGGTACGTGGAGCGAGCAGTACTTC.

The chain joins TRBV10-3 to TRBJ2-3, with TRBD2 matching 9 bases. V dropped 10 bases and J dropped 4; count of bases not matched to a gene: 9. Germline V CDR1 and CDR2: ENHRY, SYGVKD. The CDR3 contains 14 residues. The CDR3 region has the DNA TGTGCCACTCTAGGGCGGGAGGGTGCAGATACGCAGTATTTT. It translates to CATLGREGADTQYF.

The chain recombines TRBV5-1 with TRBJ2-1; no clear D. There are 13 residues in the CDR3. Germline lookup yields CDR1 SGHRS and CDR2 YFSETQ. Trimming stripped 0 bases from V and 3 bases from J, with 4 bases between. The CDR3 region is CASSLDNYNEQFF. As DNA, the CDR3 is TGCGCCAGCAGCTTGGACAACTACAATGAGCAGTTCTTC.

This clonotype was seen a handful of times. The chain couples TRBV18 to TRBJ1-1; a possible D gene is TRBD1 (5 bases). The V end lost 4 bases, the J end lost 7 bases, and 13 bases lay between the germline ends. From germline, CDR1 is KGHSH and CDR2 LQKENI. CDR3 length: 13 residues. The CDR3 loop reads CASSQGGAGEAFF. CDR3 nucleotides: TGTGCCAGCTCACAGGGAGGGGCCGGTGAAGCTTTCTTT.

Worth noting for this clonotype: At one boundary the junction diverges from the germline segment, which might be a read error. The chain joins TRBV5-1 to TRBJ2-2; either TRBD1 or TRBD2 may supply D (5 bases each). Germline-derived CDR1 and CDR2 are SGHRS and YFSETQ. This CDR3 region has 15 residues. The CDR3 here is CASSLSPVDTGEPFF. The CDR3 region has the DNA TGCGCCAGCAGCTTGAGTCCTGTGGACACCGGGGAGCCGTTTTTT.

On this clonotype itself: The junction departs from the called germline gene at one end, perhaps through a read error. Here the CDR3 reads CSTRDLGTSPFQYF. For the CDR3, the DNA is TGCAGTACTAGAGATCTTGGGACTAGTCCTTTTCAGTACTTC. This chain links TRBV20-1 with TRBJ2-4; TRBD2 matches at 8 bases. The germline gives CDR1 DFQATT, CDR2 SNEGSKA (reference sequence). The CDR3 consists of 14 residues.

This clonotype appeared a few times. DNA of the CDR3: TGTGCTACTCGGTCGGGAGGGCCGCACGAGCAGTACTTC. It yields the protein CATRSGGPHEQYF. The J gene is TRBJ2-7, the V gene TRBV6-5; 8 bases are shared with TRBD2. CDR3 length: 13 amino acids. Germline loops: CDR1 MNHEY, CDR2 SVGAGI.

The chain employs TRBV29-1 and TRBJ1-1, with 7 bases matching TRBD1. V was clipped by 6 bases and J by 11 bases; unmatched bases: 9. The CDR3 totals 11 residues. Germline values: CDR1 SQVTM, CDR2 ANQGSEA. The CDR3 DNA reads TGCAGCGTCGTTGACAGGGTGGGGGCTTTCTTT. Residues: CSVVDRVGAFF. Variable domain in full (rest from reference TRBV29-1 and TRBJ1-1): SAVISQKPSRDICQRGTSLTIQCQVDSQVTMMFWYRQQPGQSLTLIATANQGSEATYESGFVIDKFPISRPNLTFSTLTVSNMSPEDSSIYLCSVVDRVGAFFGQGTRLTVV.

This clonotype was detected ten times or more. The chain is built from TRBV6-5 and TRBJ1-2, with a weak D call TRBD1 (6 bases). V was cut by 5 bases and J by 7 bases, with 14 bases left in between. The CDR3 extends over 13 amino acids. CDR1 is MNHEY and CDR2 is SVGAGI in the germline V gene. The CDR3 region is CASSRQARSGYTF. The CDR3 DNA reads as TGTGCCAGCAGTAGACAGGCCAGGAGTGGCTACACCTTC.

This chain links TRBV7-9 with TRBJ2-2; D is perhaps TRBD1 (6 bases). This CDR3 spans 14 amino acids. V was shortened by 10 bases and J by 2 bases, with 14 bases between the two germline ends. The germline CDR1 and CDR2 sequences are SEHNR and FQNEAQ (reference sequence). The CDR3 DNA follows: TGTGCCATCTCGAGGGACATCAACACCGGGGAGCTGTTTTTT. Protein: CAISRDINTGELFF.

This chain links TRBV7-8 with TRBJ2-5; D is unresolved. CDR1 is SGHVS, CDR2 FQNEAQ, per germline. CDR3 length: 14 amino acids. Trimming left V 5 bases short and J 2 bases short, with 12 bases between. The CDR3 protein is CASSGSGLQETQYF. As DNA, the CDR3 is TGTGCCAGCAGCGGATCGGGCCTACAAGAGACCCAGTACTTC.

This clonotype showed up just a few times. The V call is TRBV15, the J call TRBJ2-5, with 10 bases lining up with TRBD1. V was clipped by 3 bases and J by 0 bases; unmatched bases: 1. The CDR3 consists of 15 residues. Germline CDR1 is LNHNV and CDR2 is YYDKDF (reference sequence). The CDR3 nucleotides read TGTGCCACCAGCAGGGGGACAGGGGACCAAGAGACCCAGTACTTC. Residues: CATSRGTGDQETQYF. Full variable domain (missing parts from reference TRBV15 and TRBJ2-5): DAMVIQNPRYQVTQFGKPVTLSCSQTLNHNVMYWYQQKSSQAPKLLFHYYDKDFNNEADTPDNFQSRRPNTSFCFLDIRSPGLGDTAMYLCATSRGTGDQETQYFGPGTRLLVL.

The rearrangement uses TRBV20-1 and TRBJ2-1, with 7 bases identical to TRBD2. In germline, CDR1 is DFQATT, CDR2 SNEGSKA (reference sequence). Trimming took 5 bases from V and 3 from J; bases not matched to a gene: 7. This CDR3 spans 14 amino acids. In DNA form, the CDR3 reads TGCAGTGCTCCGAGCCAGCGGGACTACAATGAGCAGTTCTTC. Translated, it gives CSAPSQRDYNEQFF.

This clonotype was observed at least ten times. The chain is built from TRBV7-9 and TRBJ2-1; D might be TRBD2 (5 bases). CDR3 length equals 14 residues. V lost 4 bases and J 7 bases, leaving 14 bases between the germline ends. Germline-derived CDR1 and CDR2 are SEHNR and FQNEAQ (reference sequence). The CDR3 spells CASSYGRSANEQFF. CDR3 DNA sequence: TGTGCCAGCAGCTACGGACGTAGCGCGAATGAGCAGTTCTTC.

The CDR3, as DNA: TGCAGTGCTAGAGATCTCAAACAGGGATACGAGCAGTACTTC. This sequence encodes CSARDLKQGYEQYF. This chain links TRBV20-1 with TRBJ2-7, with D maybe TRBD1 (6 bases). V was pared by 0 bases and J by 4 bases, with 13 bases between. The germline gives CDR1 DFQATT, CDR2 SNEGSKA (reference sequence). This CDR3 spans 14 amino acids.

The rearrangement uses TRBV20-1 and TRBJ1-5; no clear D. Looked up from germline, CDR1 is DFQATT and CDR2 is SNEGSKA (reference sequence). The CDR3 has 16 amino acids. V dropped 5 bases and J dropped 11 bases, with 28 bases sitting between them. The CDR3 region has the DNA TGCAGTGCTCTCCCCCCGGGTCTAGCTCGACCAGAGACCCAGCATTTT. Residues: CSALPPGLARPETQHF.

This clonotype was seen a handful of times. The chain couples TRBV9 to TRBJ2-7, with D possibly TRBD1 on 5 matching bases. The CDR3 length is 15 residues. The V end was cut by 4 bases, the J end by 0 bases, with 14 bases between. The germline V gene has CDR1 SGDLS and CDR2 YYNGEE. The CDR3 protein is CASSPMARDSYEQYF. The CDR3, as DNA: TGTGCCAGCAGCCCCATGGCCAGGGACTCCTACGAGCAGTACTTC. Using reference TRBV9 and TRBJ2-7 for the parts outside the CDR3, the full variable domain is DSGVTQTPKHLITATGQRVTLRCSPRSGDLSVYWYQQSLDQGLQFLIQYYNGEERAKGNILERFSAQQFPDLHSELNLSSLELGDSALYFCASSPMARDSYEQYFGPGTRLTVT.

This chain uses TRBV9 with TRBJ2-2, with 8 bases matching TRBD1. CDR1 is SGDLS and CDR2 is YYNGEE in the germline V gene. The CDR3 is made up of 16 amino acids. Germline trimming cut 3 bases from V and 13 bases from J; bases unmatched to any gene: 17. CDR3 sequence (DNA): TGTGCCAGCAGCGGCAACAGGGGGAAAAACACCGGGAGGCTGTTTTTT. Residues: CASSGNRGKNTGRLFF.

On this clonotype itself: This may arise from a read error, as a much more abundant clone is one base away. The rearrangement links TRBV18 to TRBJ2-5; perhaps D is TRBD1 or TRBD2 (5 bases each). The CDR3 runs to 13 residues. Germline V lookup: CDR1 KGHSH, CDR2 LQKENI. CDR3 nucleotide sequence: TGTGCCAGCTCAGATTCAGGGAGAGAGACCCTGTACTTC. Protein sequence: CASSDSGRETLYF. The variable domain in full, completed from reference TRBV18 and TRBJ2-5, reads NAGVMQNPRHLVRRRGQEARLRCSPMKGHSHVYWYRQLPEEGLKFMVYLQKENIIDESGMPKERFSAEFPKEGPSILRIQQVVRGDSAAYFCASSDSGRETLYFGPGTRLLVL.

The chain employs TRBV14 and TRBJ1-1; no clear D gene. V shed 3 bases and J shed 6 bases, with 17 bases lying between them. Germline assignment: CDR1 SGHDN and CDR2 FVKESK. The CDR3 sequence is 15 residues long. CDR3 amino acids: CASSHSEGSLAEAFF. For the CDR3, the DNA is TGTGCCAGCAGCCATAGCGAGGGTAGTTTGGCTGAAGCTTTCTTT.

A few counts support this clonotype. The chain is built from TRBV18 and TRBJ2-1; D is possibly TRBD2 (6 bases). V gave up 6 bases and J gave up 2 bases, with 20 bases separating them. The germline gives CDR1 KGHSH, CDR2 LQKENI. CDR3 length: 17 residues. The DNA of the CDR3 is TGTGCCAGCTCCCCGACTAGTTTTCCGTCAGCCTACAATGAGCAGTTCTTC. Amino acid sequence: CASSPTSFPSAYNEQFF.

V is TRBV20-1 and J is TRBJ2-3, with D maybe TRBD1 (6 bases). V lost 3 bases, J lost 6 bases, and 13 bases lay in between. Germline values: CDR1 DFQATT, CDR2 SNEGSKA (reference sequence). The CDR3 loop spans 13 amino acids. The CDR3 DNA follows: TGCAGTGCTAGGGCCCCAGGACAGGATACGCAGTATTTT. It encodes CSARAPGQDTQYF.

This clonotype was seen repeatedly, ten times or more. This chain uses TRBV6-4 with TRBJ2-3, with D unresolved. V was trimmed by 0 bases and J by 2 bases, leaving 9 bases between them. Germline CDR1 is MRHNA and CDR2 is SNTAGT. This CDR3 spans 15 amino acids. For the CDR3, the DNA is TGTGCCAGCAGTGACTCGACTGACCACACAGATACGCAGTATTTT. This gives the protein CASSDSTDHTDTQYF.

The chain employs TRBV20-1 and TRBJ2-7, with 8 bases lining up with TRBD1. The CDR3 covers 14 residues. The ends lost 3 bases at V and 2 bases at J; junction bases unmatched: 6. In germline, CDR1 is DFQATT, CDR2 SNEGSKA (reference sequence). For the CDR3, the DNA is TGCAGTGCTAGGGGGGACAGGAATCCCTACGAGCAGTACTTC. Translated: CSARGDRNPYEQYF.